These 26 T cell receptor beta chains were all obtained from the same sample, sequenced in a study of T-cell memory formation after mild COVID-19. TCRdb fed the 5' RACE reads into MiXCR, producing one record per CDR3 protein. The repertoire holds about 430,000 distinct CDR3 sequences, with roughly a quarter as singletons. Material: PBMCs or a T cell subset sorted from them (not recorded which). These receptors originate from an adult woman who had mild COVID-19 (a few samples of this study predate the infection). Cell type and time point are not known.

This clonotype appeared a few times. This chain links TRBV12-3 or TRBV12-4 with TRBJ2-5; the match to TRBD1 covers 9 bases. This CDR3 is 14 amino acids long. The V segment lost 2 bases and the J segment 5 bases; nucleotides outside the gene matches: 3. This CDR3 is CASSLTGGVETQYF. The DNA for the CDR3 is TGTGCCAGCAGTTTAACAGGGGGCGTCGAGACCCAGTACTTC.

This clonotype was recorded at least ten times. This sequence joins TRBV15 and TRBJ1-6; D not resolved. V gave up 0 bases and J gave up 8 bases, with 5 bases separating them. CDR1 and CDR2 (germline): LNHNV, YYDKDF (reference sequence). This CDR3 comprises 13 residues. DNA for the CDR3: TGTGCCACCAGCAGAGATCAGGATTCACCCCTCCACTTT. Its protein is CATSRDQDSPLHF. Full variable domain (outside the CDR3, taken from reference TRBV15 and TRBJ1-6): DAMVIQNPRYQVTQFGKPVTLSCSQTLNHNVMYWYQQKSSQAPKLLFHYYDKDFNNEADTPDNFQSRRPNTSFCFLDIRSPGLGDTAMYLCATSRDQDSPLHFGNGTRLTVT.

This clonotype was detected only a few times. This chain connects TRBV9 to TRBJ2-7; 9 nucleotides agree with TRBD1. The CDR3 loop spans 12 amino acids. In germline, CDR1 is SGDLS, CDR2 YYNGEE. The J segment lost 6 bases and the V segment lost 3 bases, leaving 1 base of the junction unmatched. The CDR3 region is CASSEGQGEQYF. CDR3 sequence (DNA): TGTGCCAGCAGCGAGGGACAGGGCGAGCAGTACTTC.

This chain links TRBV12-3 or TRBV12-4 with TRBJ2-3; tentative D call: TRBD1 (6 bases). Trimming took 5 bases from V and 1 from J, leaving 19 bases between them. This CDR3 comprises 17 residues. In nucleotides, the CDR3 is TGTGCCAGCAGTCCCTTGGGGGCAGGGGCACGCACAGATACGCAGTATTTT. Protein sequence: CASSPLGAGARTDTQYF.

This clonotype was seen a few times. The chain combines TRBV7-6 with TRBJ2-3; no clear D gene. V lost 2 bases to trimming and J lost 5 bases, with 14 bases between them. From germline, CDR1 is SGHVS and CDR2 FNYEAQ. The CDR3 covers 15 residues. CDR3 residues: CASSLLFSIGDTQYF. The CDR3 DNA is TGTGCCAGCAGCTTATTATTCTCAATAGGAGATACGCAGTATTTT.

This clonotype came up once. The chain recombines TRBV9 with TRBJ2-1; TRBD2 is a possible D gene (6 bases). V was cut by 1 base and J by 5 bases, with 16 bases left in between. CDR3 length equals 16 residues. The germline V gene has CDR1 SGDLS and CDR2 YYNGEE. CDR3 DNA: TGTGCCAGCAGCGTAATTGGAGCTGGAGGGCACAATGAGCAGTTCTTC. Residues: CASSVIGAGGHNEQFF.

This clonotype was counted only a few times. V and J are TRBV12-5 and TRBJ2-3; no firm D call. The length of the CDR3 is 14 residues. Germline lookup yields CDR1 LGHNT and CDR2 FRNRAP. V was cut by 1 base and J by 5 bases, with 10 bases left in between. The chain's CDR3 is CASGLGNELDTQYF. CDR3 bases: TGTGCTAGTGGTTTGGGCAATGAACTAGATACGCAGTATTTT.

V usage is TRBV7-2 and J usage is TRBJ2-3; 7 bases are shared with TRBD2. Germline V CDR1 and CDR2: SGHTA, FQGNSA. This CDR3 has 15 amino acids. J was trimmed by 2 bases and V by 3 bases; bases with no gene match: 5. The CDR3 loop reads CASSFLRDYTDTQYF. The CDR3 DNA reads TGTGCCAGCAGCTTCCTCCGGGACTACACAGATACGCAGTATTTT.

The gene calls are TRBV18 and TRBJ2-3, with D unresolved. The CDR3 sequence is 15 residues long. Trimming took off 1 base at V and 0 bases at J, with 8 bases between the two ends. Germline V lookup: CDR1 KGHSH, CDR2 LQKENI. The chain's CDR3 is CASSPQRSSTDTQYF. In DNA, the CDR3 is TGTGCCAGCTCACCACAGAGGTCTAGCACAGATACGCAGTATTTT.

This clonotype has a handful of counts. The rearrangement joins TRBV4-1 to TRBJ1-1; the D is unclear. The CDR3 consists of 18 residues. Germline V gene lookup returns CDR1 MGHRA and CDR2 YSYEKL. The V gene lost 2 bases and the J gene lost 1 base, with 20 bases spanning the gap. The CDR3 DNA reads TGCGCCAGCAGCCAATCCACCGCTGGGTTCTGGGGGAACACTGAAGCTTTCTTT. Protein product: CASSQSTAGFWGNTEAFF.

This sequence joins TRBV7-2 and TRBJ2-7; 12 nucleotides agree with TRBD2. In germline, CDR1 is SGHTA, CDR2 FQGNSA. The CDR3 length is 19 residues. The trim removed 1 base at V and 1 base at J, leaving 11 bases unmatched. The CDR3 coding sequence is TGTGCCAGCAGCTTAGTTGGTAAATCAGGACTAGCGGGGTCCTACGAGCAGTACTTC. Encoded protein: CASSLVGKSGLAGSYEQYF.

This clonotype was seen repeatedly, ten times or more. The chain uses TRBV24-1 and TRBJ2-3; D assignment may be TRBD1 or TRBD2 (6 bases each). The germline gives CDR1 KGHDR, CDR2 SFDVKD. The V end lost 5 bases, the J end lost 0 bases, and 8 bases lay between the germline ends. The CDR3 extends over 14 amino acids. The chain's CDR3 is CATSGRGSTDTQYF. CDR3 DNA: TGTGCCACCAGTGGGAGGGGGAGCACAGATACGCAGTATTTT.

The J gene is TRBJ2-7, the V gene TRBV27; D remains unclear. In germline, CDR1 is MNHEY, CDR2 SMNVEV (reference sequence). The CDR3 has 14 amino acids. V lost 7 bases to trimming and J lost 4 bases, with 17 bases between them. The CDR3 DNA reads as TGTGCCAGCACCCCCGGCACGACTGGTTACGAGCAGTACTTC. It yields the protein CASTPGTTGYEQYF.

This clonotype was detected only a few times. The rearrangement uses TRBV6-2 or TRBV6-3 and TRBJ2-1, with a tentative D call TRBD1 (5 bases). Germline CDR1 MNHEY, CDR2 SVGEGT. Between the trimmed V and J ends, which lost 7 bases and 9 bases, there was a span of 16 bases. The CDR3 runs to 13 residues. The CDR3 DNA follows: TGTGCCAGCACCAGAAGGGGATTTGGTGAGCAGTTCTTC. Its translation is CASTRRGFGEQFF.

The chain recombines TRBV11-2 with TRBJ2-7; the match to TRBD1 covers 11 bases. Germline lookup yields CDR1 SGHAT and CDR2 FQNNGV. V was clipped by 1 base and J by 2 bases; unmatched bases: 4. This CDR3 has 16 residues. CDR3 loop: CASSLGGTGGTYEQYF. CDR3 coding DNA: TGTGCCAGCAGCTTAGGAGGGACAGGGGGAACCTACGAGCAGTACTTC.

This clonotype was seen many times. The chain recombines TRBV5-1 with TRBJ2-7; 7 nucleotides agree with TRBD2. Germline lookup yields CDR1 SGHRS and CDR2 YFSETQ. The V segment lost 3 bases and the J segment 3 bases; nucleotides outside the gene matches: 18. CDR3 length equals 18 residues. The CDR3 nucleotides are TGCGCCAGCAGCTCGACGGGACTACGATTTGTGATCAACTACGAGCAGTACTTC. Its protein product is CASSSTGLRFVINYEQYF. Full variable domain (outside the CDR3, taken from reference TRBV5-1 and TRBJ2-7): KAGVTQTPRYLIKTRGQQVTLSCSPISGHRSVSWYQQTPGQGLQFLFEYFSETQRNKGNFPGRFSGRQFSNSRSEMNVSTLELGDSALYLCASSSTGLRFVINYEQYFGPGTRLTVT.

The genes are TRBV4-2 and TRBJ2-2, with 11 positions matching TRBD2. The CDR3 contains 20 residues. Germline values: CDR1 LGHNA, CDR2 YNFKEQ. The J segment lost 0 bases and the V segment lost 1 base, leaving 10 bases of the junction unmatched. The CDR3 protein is CASSQVLRGTSGANTGELFF. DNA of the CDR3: TGTGCCAGCAGCCAAGTCCTCAGAGGGACTAGCGGCGCGAACACCGGGGAGCTGTTTTTT.

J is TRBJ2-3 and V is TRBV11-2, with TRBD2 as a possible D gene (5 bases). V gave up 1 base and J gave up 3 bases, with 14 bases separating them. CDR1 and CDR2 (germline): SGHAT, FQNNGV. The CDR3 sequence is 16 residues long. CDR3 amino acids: CASSLAFADFTDTQYF. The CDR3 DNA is TGTGCCAGCAGCTTAGCCTTCGCGGACTTTACAGATACGCAGTATTTT.

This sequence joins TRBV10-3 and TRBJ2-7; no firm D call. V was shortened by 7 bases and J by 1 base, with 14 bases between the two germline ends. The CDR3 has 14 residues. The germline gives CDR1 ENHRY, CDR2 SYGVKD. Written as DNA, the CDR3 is TGTGCCATCATCGAGACCGTCACATCCTACGAGCAGTACTTC. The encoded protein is CAIIETVTSYEQYF.

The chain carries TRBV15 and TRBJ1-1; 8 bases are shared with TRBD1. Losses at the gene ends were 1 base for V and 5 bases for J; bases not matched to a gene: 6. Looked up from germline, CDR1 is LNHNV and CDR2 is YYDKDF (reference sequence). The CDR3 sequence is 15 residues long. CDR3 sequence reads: CATSRGATGGTEAFF. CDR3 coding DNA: TGTGCCACCAGCAGAGGAGCCACAGGGGGGACTGAAGCTTTCTTT.

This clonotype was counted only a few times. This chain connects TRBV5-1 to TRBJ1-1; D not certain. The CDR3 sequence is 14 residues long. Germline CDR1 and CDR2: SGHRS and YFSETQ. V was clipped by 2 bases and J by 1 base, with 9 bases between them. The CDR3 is CASSFSPGNTEAFF. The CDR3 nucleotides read TGCGCCAGCAGCTTTTCGCCAGGGAACACTGAAGCTTTCTTT.

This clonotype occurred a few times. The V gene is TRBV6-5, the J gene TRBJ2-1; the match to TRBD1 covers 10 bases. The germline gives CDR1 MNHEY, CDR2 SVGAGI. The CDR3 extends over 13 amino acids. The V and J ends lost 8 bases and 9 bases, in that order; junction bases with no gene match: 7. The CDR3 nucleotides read TGTGCCAGCTGGGACAGGGGTCGAAGTGAGCAGTTCTTC. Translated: CASWDRGRSEQFF.

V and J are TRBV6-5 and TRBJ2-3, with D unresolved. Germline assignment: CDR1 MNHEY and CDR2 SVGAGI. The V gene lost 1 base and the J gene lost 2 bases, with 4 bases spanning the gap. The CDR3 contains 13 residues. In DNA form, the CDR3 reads TGTGCCAGCAGTTACTTTGTCACAGATACGCAGTATTTT. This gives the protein CASSYFVTDTQYF.

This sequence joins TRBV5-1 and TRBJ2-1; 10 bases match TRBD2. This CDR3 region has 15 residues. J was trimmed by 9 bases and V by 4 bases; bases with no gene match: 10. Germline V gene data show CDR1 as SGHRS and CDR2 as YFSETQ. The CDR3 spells CASSQAVAGGGEQFF. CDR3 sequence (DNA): TGCGCCAGCAGCCAGGCGGTAGCGGGAGGCGGTGAGCAGTTCTTC.

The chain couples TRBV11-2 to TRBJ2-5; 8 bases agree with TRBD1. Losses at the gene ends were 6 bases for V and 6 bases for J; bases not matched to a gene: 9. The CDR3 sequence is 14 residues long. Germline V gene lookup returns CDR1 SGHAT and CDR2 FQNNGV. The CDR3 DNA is TGTGCCAGCAGGACGGACAGGGACGGAAAGACCCAGTACTTC. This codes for CASRTDRDGKTQYF.

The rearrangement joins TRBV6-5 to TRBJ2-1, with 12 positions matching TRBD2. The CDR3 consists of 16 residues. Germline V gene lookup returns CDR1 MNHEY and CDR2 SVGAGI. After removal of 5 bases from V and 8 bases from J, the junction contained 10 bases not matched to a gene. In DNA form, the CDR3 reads TGTGCCAGCAGTGCGAGGCTAGCGGGAGGGGTAGATGAGCAGTTCTTC. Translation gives CASSARLAGGVDEQFF.